This T cell receptor beta chain was captured by sequencing in a study of T cell repertoires in cytomegalovirus infection. TCRdb processed the reads anew with MiXCR; each CDR3 protein has one entry. In the table there are approximately 190,000 distinct CDR3 sequences, under 30% of which are singletons. This sequence was found in a human donor in good health (CMV status not recorded). Some clones in this sample may be carry-over from other donors' samples. Sequencing used PBMCs.

CDR3 residues: CASSYSRVAGGNEQFF. The CDR3 bases are TGTGCCAGCAGTTACTCCCGGGTAGCGGGGGGGAATGAGCAGTTCTTC. The gene calls are TRBV6-6 and TRBJ2-1; 11 bases line up with TRBD2. The CDR3 totals 16 residues. J was trimmed by 7 bases and V by 0 bases; bases with no gene match: 5. Germline V gene sequence: CDR1 MNHNY, CDR2 SVGAGI (reference sequence).